Following are 9 T cell receptor beta chains from one sample sequenced in a study of Ad26.COV2.S vaccination and SARS-CoV-2 variants. Assay: immunoSEQ multiplex PCR; the TCRdb copy retains only in-frame clones and omits some. This table has roughly 380,000 clones, approximately 81% appearing once. Specified treatment: approximately 18 received Ad26.COV2.S at low or high dose, single or two shots; 5 received placebo; per-sample allocation not given. Specimens were obtained on day 63 following the first vaccine or placebo injection. The sample in question was peripheral blood, obtained in a trial of Ad26.COV2.S vaccine versus placebo. The receptor source for this set is a person aged 18 to 59 who received the Ad26.COV2.S COVID-19 vaccine or a placebo.

The V gene is TRBV2, the J gene TRBJ2-2; D remains unclear. The CDR3 length is 14 residues. Germline V gene data show CDR1 as SNHLY and CDR2 as FYNNEI. Trimming took 6 bases from V and 5 from J, leaving 13 bases between them. The CDR3 spells CASSVVWGTGELFF. CDR3 bases: TGTGCCAGCAGCGTAGTTTGGGGTACCGGGGAGCTGTTTTTT. Together with reference TRBV2 and TRBJ2-2, the CDR3 gives the full variable domain: EPEVTQTPSHQVTQMGQEVILRCVPISNHLYFYWYRQILGQKVEFLVSFYNNEISEKSEIFDDQFSVERPDGSNFTLKIRSTKLEDSAMYFCASSVVWGTGELFFGEGSRLTVL.

This chain connects TRBV6-2 or TRBV6-3 to TRBJ1-2; perhaps TRBD1 as D (5 bases). The CDR3 is 15 amino acids. The V and J ends lost 2 bases and 4 bases respectively, with 14 bases between them. Germline V gene sequence: CDR1 MNHEY, CDR2 SVGEGT. CDR3 sequence (DNA): TGTGCCAGCAGTTACCACCCAAGGGGTCTCTATGGCTACACCTTC. It is translated as CASSYHPRGLYGYTF.

The chain couples TRBV9 to TRBJ2-6; no definite D call. Germline assignment: CDR1 SGDLS and CDR2 YYNGEE. The V end was cut by 4 bases, the J end by 1 base, with 9 bases between. There are 15 residues in the CDR3. The CDR3 DNA reads TGTGCCAGCAGCCAGCAGAAGTCTGGGGCCAACGTCCTGACTTTC. Its translation is CASSQQKSGANVLTF.

The J gene is TRBJ2-2, the V gene TRBV6-2 or TRBV6-3; 7 nucleotides align to TRBD1. This CDR3 region has 14 residues. Germline CDR1 reads MNHEY; CDR2 reads SVGEGT. The trim removed 6 bases at V and 4 bases at J, leaving 5 bases unmatched. CDR3 nucleotide sequence: TGTGCCAGCAGCCGGACAGGTGTCACCGGGGAGCTGTTTTTT. Its protein product is CASSRTGVTGELFF.

V usage is TRBV5-4 and J usage is TRBJ2-2; possibly TRBD1 for D (6 bases). CDR3 length: 16 amino acids. Germline CDR1 is SGHNT and CDR2 is YYREEE (reference sequence). The CDR3 protein is CATQGDRDMNTGELFF. The CDR3 DNA follows: TGTGCTACTCAAGGGGACCGGGACATGAACACCGGGGAGCTGTTTTTT.

V and J are TRBV3-1 (or the pseudogene TRBV3-2) and TRBJ1-2; D might be TRBD1 (5 bases). Germline CDR1 reads LGHDT; CDR2 reads YNNKEL (reference sequence). The V and J ends lost 1 base and 4 bases respectively, with 22 bases between them. The CDR3 length is 18 residues. For the CDR3, the DNA is TGTGCCAGCAGCCAAGGTTCGGGAAACAGGTTCCGGCCCTATGGCTACACCTTC. Translation gives CASSQGSGNRFRPYGYTF.

V and J are TRBV2 and TRBJ1-1; TRBD1 might be the D (6 bases). Trimming pared 7 bases from V and 0 bases from J, leaving 9 bases between. CDR1 SNHLY and CDR2 FYNNEI come from the germline V gene. The CDR3 length is 13 residues. The CDR3 DNA follows: TGTGCCAGCAAGGGGGAGATGAACACTGAAGCTTTCTTT. Translation gives CASKGEMNTEAFF.

The sample holds one count of this clone. Compared with germline, one end of the junction differs, possibly owing to a read error. The rearrangement uses TRBV7-9 and TRBJ1-4, with D perhaps matching TRBD1 (5 bases). Germline CDR1 SEHNR, CDR2 FQNEAQ (reference sequence). This CDR3 comprises 12 residues. The CDR3 nucleotides are TGTGCCAGCAGCTTAGGTCTCGGGACGGTTCTTTTT. This encodes CASSLGLGTVLF.

The chain has TRBV5-6 and TRBJ2-1, with 9 bases aligning to TRBD2. This CDR3 has 15 amino acids. Unmatched junction bases numbered 4, after V lost 2 bases and J lost 4 bases. The germline CDR1 and CDR2 sequences are SGHDT and YYEEEE. CDR3 residues: CASSLLAGGYNEQFF. In DNA form, the CDR3 reads TGTGCCAGCAGCTTACTGGCGGGGGGGTACAATGAGCAGTTCTTC.